The 9 T cell receptor beta chains presented below share a single source sample, sequenced in a study of T cells in Graves' hyperthyroidism and ophthalmopathy (dated by TCRdb to the late 2010s). The library was made by multiplex PCR. The run used an Illumina HiSeq 2000. Amplification of TCR beta CDR3 regions was carried out from RNA transcripts. The first round of RT-PCR for the TCR CDR3 was performed with the HTBI primer set and the Qiagen OneStep RT-PCR kit. The raw public reads went through TCRdb reprocessing: fastp at Q25, MiXCR clone calling, in-frame beta chains kept. Each CDR3 protein appears once, grouped with its most common genes and DNA. In this sample the table shows around 660,000 distinct CDR3 sequences, about 45% of which occur a single time. Jointly, the top ten make up more than 7% of the sample. Sequences were obtained from peripheral blood or thyroid tissue (not recorded which). The receptors here all came from an adult man with Graves' disease, either hyperthyroidism or ophthalmopathy (not recorded which).

In this sample, this clonotype turned up many times. The gene calls are TRBV10-3 and TRBJ1-1, with a tentative D call TRBD1 (5 bases). Germline V CDR1 and CDR2: ENHRY, SYGVKD. The germline V and J ends were trimmed by 4 bases and 5 bases, with 14 bases remaining between them. This CDR3 has 14 residues. The CDR3 bases are TGTGCCATCAGTGGCACGGGGACTAGTACTGAAGCTTTCTTT. Translated: CAISGTGTSTEAFF.

To note about this clonotype: The junction differs from germline at one of its ends, possibly a read error. V is TRBV10-3 and J is TRBJ2-7, with 7 bases identical to TRBD1. This CDR3 is built from 14 residues. Germline values: CDR1 ENHRY, CDR2 SYGVKD. The CDR3 DNA sequence: TGTGCCAGCAGTCCATGGGACAGCTCCTACGAGCAGTACTTC. This gives the protein CASSPWDSSYEQYF.

At least ten counts were recorded for this clonotype. The V and J genes are TRBV2 and TRBJ1-4; no definite D call. V lost 8 bases and J 7 bases, leaving 8 bases between the germline ends. CDR3 length equals 11 residues. The germline V gene has CDR1 SNHLY and CDR2 FYNNEI. In DNA, the CDR3 is TGTGCCAGCGAGACCGGTGAAAAACTGTTTTTT. This translates into CASETGEKLFF. The full variable domain, its missing parts supplied by reference TRBV2 and TRBJ1-4, is EPEVTQTPSHQVTQMGQEVILRCVPISNHLYFYWYRQILGQKVEFLVSFYNNEISEKSEIFDDQFSVERPDGSNFTLKIRSTKLEDSAMYFCASETGEKLFFGSGTQLSVL.

At least ten counts were recorded for this clonotype. CDR3 amino acids: CASSYSTGQETQYF. CDR3 nucleotides: TGTGCCAGCAGTTACTCCACAGGCCAAGAGACCCAGTACTTC. The chain carries TRBV6-5 and TRBJ2-5; the D gene is possibly TRBD1 (5 bases). CDR3 length: 14 amino acids. Germline V gives CDR1 MNHEY, CDR2 SVGAGI. Trimming left V 0 bases short and J 1 base short, with 6 bases between.

The chain recombines TRBV20-1 with TRBJ2-5; weak D call: TRBD1 (7 bases). CDR1 DFQATT and CDR2 SNEGSKA come from the germline V gene (reference sequence). The V end was cut by 6 bases, the J end by 9 bases, with 23 bases between. The CDR3 is made up of 14 amino acids. The chain's CDR3 is CSAGDREESQPQYF. The CDR3 DNA reads TGCAGTGCAGGTGACAGGGAGGAGTCTCAGCCCCAGTACTTC.

To note about this clonotype: An end of the junction does not agree with germline; a read error may underlie this. The CDR3 loop is CGVAFPGSSYEQYF. The CDR3 nucleotides are TGCGGCGTTGCCTTTCCGGGGAGCTCCTACGAGCAGTACTTC. The chain recombines TRBV29-1 with TRBJ2-7; the D gene is possibly TRBD2 (5 bases). This CDR3 is built from 14 residues. Germline loops: CDR1 SQVTM, CDR2 ANQGSEA.

This rearrangement joins TRBV5-1 to TRBJ1-4; 8 bases are shared with TRBD1. J lost 3 bases, V lost 4 bases, and 11 bases had no gene match. The CDR3 is 17 amino acids. Germline V gene data show CDR1 as SGHRS and CDR2 as YFSETQ. CDR3 protein: CASSLLTGEGANEKLFF. CDR3 coding DNA: TGCGCCAGCAGCCTTCTGACAGGGGAAGGGGCTAATGAAAAACTGTTTTTT. Supplemented by reference TRBV5-1 and TRBJ1-4, the full variable domain reads KAGVTQTPRYLIKTRGQQVTLSCSPISGHRSVSWYQQTPGQGLQFLFEYFSETQRNKGNFPGRFSGRQFSNSRSEMNVSTLELGDSALYLCASSLLTGEGANEKLFFGSGTQLSVL.

The chain links TRBV10-2 to TRBJ2-7; D is perhaps TRBD1 or TRBD2 (5 bases each). CDR3 length equals 14 residues. Germline lookup yields CDR1 WSHSY and CDR2 SAAADI. V lost 3 bases to trimming and J lost 3 bases, with 12 bases between them. The CDR3 nucleotides read TGCGCCAGCAGTGACCCCGGGGCTAACTACGAGCAGTACTTC. It yields the protein CASSDPGANYEQYF.

The rearrangement links TRBV24-1 to TRBJ2-7, with D possibly matching TRBD2 (5 bases). The CDR3 spans 16 residues. The V gene's germline CDR1 is KGHDR and CDR2 SFDVKD. The V end lost 5 bases, the J end lost 0 bases, and 16 bases lay between the germline ends. This CDR3 reads CATSGSAAAGSYEQYF. The CDR3 DNA reads as TGTGCCACCAGTGGGTCAGCGGCGGCAGGCTCCTACGAGCAGTACTTC.